These 28 T cell receptor beta chains were all obtained from the same sample, sequenced in a study of Graves' ophthalmopathy and Graves' hyperthyroidism. Investigators amplified TCR beta CDR3 regions from RNA transcripts. HTBI primers were used in a first-round RT-PCR, which preceded a second-round multiplex PCR. TCRdb used MiXCR to reprocess the multiplex PCR reads, holding one entry per CDR3 protein. The profile shows roughly 420,000 distinct CDR3 sequences, about 21% of them singletons. Sequencing input: peripheral blood. These receptors all stem from a woman aged 18-29 years with stable Graves' hyperthyroidism.

This chain links TRBV12-3 or TRBV12-4 with TRBJ1-1; the D is unclear. The CDR3 runs 12 residues. Trimming stripped 8 bases from V and 3 bases from J, with 10 bases between. This CDR3 is CASSYQYTEAFF. CDR3 DNA: TGTGCCAGCTCATACCAGTACACTGAAGCTTTCTTT.

The CDR3 reads CASSRRLDGETQYF. DNA of the CDR3: TGTGCCAGCAGTCGGAGACTAGACGGGGAGACCCAGTACTTC. The chain recombines TRBV2 with TRBJ2-5; tentative D call: TRBD2 (6 bases). Germline V gives CDR1 SNHLY, CDR2 FYNNEI. Between the trimmed V and J ends, which lost 5 bases and 5 bases, there was a span of 15 bases. The CDR3 runs to 14 residues.

Ten or more counts support this clonotype. V and J are TRBV6-2 or TRBV6-3 and TRBJ2-7, with D perhaps matching TRBD1 (6 bases). Trimming shortened V by 6 bases and J by 4 bases, and 10 bases separated the two germline ends. This CDR3 has 12 residues. The germline gives CDR1 MNHEY, CDR2 SVGEGT. CDR3 in DNA: TGTGCCAGCAGAACCACAGGGTACGAGCAGTACTTC. Its protein is CASRTTGYEQYF.

This clonotype appeared many times. The chain recombines TRBV7-9 with TRBJ2-7; TRBD1 matches at 7 bases. The germline V gene has CDR1 SEHNR and CDR2 FQNEAQ (reference sequence). The CDR3 has 13 amino acids. The ends lost 5 bases at V and 6 bases at J; junction bases unmatched: 7. DNA for the CDR3: TGTGCCAGCAGCCGGGGACAGACTACCGAGCAGTACTTC. This translates into CASSRGQTTEQYF. The full variable domain, with the rest looked up from reference TRBV7-9 and TRBJ2-7, is DTGVSQNPRHKITKRGQNVTFRCDPISEHNRLYWYRQTLGQGPEFLTYFQNEAQLEKSRLLSDRFSAERPKGSFSTLEIQRTEQGDSAMYLCASSRGQTTEQYFGPGTRLTVT.

This clonotype appeared many times. CDR3 region: CASSLTGINTEAFF. In nucleotides, the CDR3 is TGTGCCAGCAGTTTGACAGGGATCAACACTGAAGCTTTCTTT. The chain links TRBV12-3 or TRBV12-4 to TRBJ1-1; 7 nucleotides line up with TRBD1. J gave up 2 bases and V 3 bases, and 3 bases lay outside the gene matches. The CDR3 covers 14 residues.

This clonotype was counted many times. The chain is built from TRBV15 and TRBJ2-4; 8 bases map to TRBD2. The germline CDR1 and CDR2 sequences are LNHNV and YYDKDF (reference sequence). The ends lost 5 bases at V and 6 bases at J; junction bases unmatched: 6. The CDR3 spans 14 residues. DNA of the CDR3: TGTGCCACCAGCCCGGGGGGGGACGGAAACATTCAGTACTTC. As protein: CATSPGGDGNIQYF.

This clonotype was found many times. The chain couples TRBV2 to TRBJ1-2; 9 bases are a match to TRBD1. V lost 7 bases, J lost 7 bases, and 7 bases stayed unmatched. The CDR3 length is 13 residues. Germline V gene data show CDR1 as SNHLY and CDR2 as FYNNEI. CDR3 residues: CASKFRDRAGYTF. In nucleotides, the CDR3 is TGTGCCAGCAAGTTCCGGGACAGGGCTGGCTACACCTTC.

This clonotype has a count of ten or more. This chain links TRBV29-1 with TRBJ2-5; 7 bases match TRBD2. V trimming: 2 bases; J trimming: 4 bases; junction bases outside the gene matches: 4. Germline V gene sequence: CDR1 SQVTM, CDR2 ANQGSEA. The CDR3 sequence is 13 residues long. The CDR3 region is CSVEQGGRETQYF. In DNA, the CDR3 is TGCAGCGTTGAACAGGGCGGGAGAGAGACCCAGTACTTC.

This sequence joins TRBV14 and TRBJ2-5; 12 nucleotides agree with TRBD2. Germline V gives CDR1 SGHDN, CDR2 FVKESK. The J segment lost 2 bases and the V segment lost 5 bases, leaving 9 bases of the junction unmatched. The CDR3 consists of 17 residues. DNA of the CDR3: TGTGCCAGCAGCTCCACCCCAGGACTAGCGGGGCAAGAGACCCAGTACTTC. Amino acid sequence: CASSSTPGLAGQETQYF.

This clonotype has a count of ten or more. This chain links TRBV6-1 with TRBJ1-2, with a tentative D call TRBD1 (5 bases). The germline gives CDR1 MNHNS, CDR2 SASEGT. V lost 6 bases, J lost 5 bases, and 19 bases lay in between. This CDR3 contains 15 residues. The CDR3: CASRELTGGGYGYTF. DNA of the CDR3: TGTGCCAGCAGAGAACTCACCGGGGGTGGATATGGCTACACCTTC.

This clonotype was picked up many times. V and J are TRBV7-6 and TRBJ2-5; the D is unclear. This CDR3 spans 12 amino acids. Germline CDR1 SGHVS, CDR2 FNYEAQ. The germline V and J ends were trimmed by 1 base and 5 bases, with 5 bases remaining between them. CDR3 DNA: TGTGCCAGCAGCTTAGTGTTTGAGACCCAGTACTTC. Its protein product is CASSLVFETQYF.

This clonotype was observed at least ten times. V and J are TRBV27 and TRBJ2-7, with 10 bases identical to TRBD1. The CDR3 length is 15 residues. Losses at the gene ends were 3 bases for V and 5 bases for J; bases not matched to a gene: 7. Germline lookup yields CDR1 MNHEY and CDR2 SMNVEV (reference sequence). CDR3 nucleotide sequence: TGTGCCAGCAGTTTTACAGGGACAGGGGCGCACGAGCAGTACTTC. This gives the protein CASSFTGTGAHEQYF.

In its sample, this clonotype was seen many times. The J gene is TRBJ1-1, the V gene TRBV24-1, with 9 positions matching TRBD1. Germline assignment: CDR1 KGHDR and CDR2 SFDVKD. After removal of 7 bases from V and 8 bases from J, the junction contained 1 base not matched to a gene. This CDR3 has 11 residues. CDR3 protein: CATRDRGEAFF. The CDR3 DNA sequence: TGTGCCACCAGAGACAGGGGGGAAGCTTTCTTT.

This clonotype was counted at least ten times. V and J are TRBV11-1 and TRBJ1-5; 7 positions agree with TRBD1. CDR3 size: 16 residues. The germline V gene has CDR1 SGHAT and CDR2 FQDESV (reference sequence). Trimming took 2 bases from V and 4 from J; bases not matched to a gene: 8. CDR3 nucleotides: TGTGCCAGCAGCTTAACCCGACAGGGCGCTAATCAGCCCCAGCATTTT. Protein sequence: CASSLTRQGANQPQHF.

This clonotype has ten or more counts. The gene calls are TRBV5-1 and TRBJ2-6; D not resolved. V was trimmed by 4 bases and J by 0 bases, leaving 5 bases between them. The CDR3 covers 14 residues. Per the germline V gene, CDR1 is SGHRS and CDR2 is YFSETQ. The CDR3 protein is CASSHLSGANVLTF. CDR3 bases: TGCGCCAGCAGCCACCTCTCTGGGGCCAACGTCCTGACTTTC.

The chain couples TRBV25-1 to TRBJ1-1, with D possibly TRBD1 on 6 matching bases. Germline V gene data show CDR1 as MGHDK and CDR2 as SYGVNS. The CDR3 contains 16 residues. The V gene lost 4 bases and the J gene lost 5 bases, with 20 bases spanning the gap. The DNA of the CDR3 is TGTGCCAGCAGTGGCCGTAGGAGGGGGTGGAAGACTGAAGCTTTCTTT. Its translation is CASSGRRRGWKTEAFF.

This clonotype was recorded many times. The chain recombines TRBV12-3 or TRBV12-4 with TRBJ2-2; D is uncertain. V was shortened by 4 bases and J by 1 base, with 13 bases between the two germline ends. CDR3 length equals 16 residues. CDR3 loop: CASSSTRLENTGELFF. The DNA of the CDR3 is TGTGCCAGCAGTTCAACCCGTTTAGAGAACACCGGGGAGCTGTTTTTT.

This clonotype has at least ten counts. A junction end diverges from the germline sequence, so it may reflect a read error. The rearrangement joins TRBV28 to TRBJ2-4; 8 bases are shared with TRBD1. CDR1 is MDHEN and CDR2 is SYDVKM in the germline V gene. The CDR3 loop spans 14 amino acids. In DNA, the CDR3 is TGTGCCAGCAGGCCGACAGGGGCCAAAAACATTAAGTACTTC. The encoded protein is CASRPTGAKNIKYF. Looking up the rest from reference TRBV28 and TRBJ2-4 gives the full variable domain: DVKVTQSSRYLVKRTGEKVFLECVQDMDHENMFWYRQDPGLGLRLIYFSYDVKMKEKGDIPEGYSVSREKKERFSLILESASTNQTSMYLCASRPTGAKNIKYFGAGTRLSVL.

The chain carries TRBV6-1 and TRBJ1-1, with a weak D call TRBD1 (5 bases). Germline values: CDR1 MNHNS, CDR2 SASEGT. The V end lost 7 bases, the J end lost 7 bases, and 10 bases lay between the germline ends. The CDR3 is made up of 11 amino acids. The CDR3 spells CASITGIEAFF. Written as DNA, the CDR3 is TGTGCCAGCATAACAGGAATTGAAGCTTTCTTT.

This clonotype has at least ten counts. The gene calls are TRBV5-1 and TRBJ2-7, with 10 bases identical to TRBD1. This CDR3 contains 14 residues. V lost 4 bases, J lost 2 bases, and 3 bases stayed unmatched. Looked up from germline, CDR1 is SGHRS and CDR2 is YFSETQ. Here the CDR3 reads CASSGGQGAYEQYF. The CDR3 DNA is TGCGCCAGCAGCGGTGGACAGGGGGCCTACGAGCAGTACTTC.

This clonotype was recorded many times. This sequence joins TRBV19 and TRBJ1-1, with D possibly matching TRBD1 (6 bases). The germline V gene encodes CDR1 LNHDA and CDR2 SQIVND (reference sequence). Trimming removed 6 bases at V and 3 bases at J, with 14 bases between. The CDR3 length is 14 residues. CDR3 nucleotides: TGTGCCAGTAGCGGAGGGGGGAGTCACACTGAAGCTTTCTTT. Its translation is CASSGGGSHTEAFF. Supplemented by reference TRBV19 and TRBJ1-1, the full variable domain reads DGGITQSPKYLFRKEGQNVTLSCEQNLNHDAMYWYRQDPGQGLRLIYYSQIVNDFQKGDIAEGYSVSREKKESFPLTVTSAQKNPTAFYLCASSGGGSHTEAFFGQGTRLTVV.

This clonotype was found many times. J is TRBJ2-7 and V is TRBV20-1, with 9 bases lining up with TRBD1. Germline-derived CDR1 and CDR2 are DFQATT and SNEGSKA (reference sequence). This CDR3 has 14 residues. The V segment lost 4 bases and the J segment 2 bases; nucleotides outside the gene matches: 6. CDR3 residues: CSAITDRGTYEQYF. The CDR3 region has the DNA TGCAGTGCTATTACGGACAGGGGAACCTACGAGCAGTACTTC.

This clonotype was seen ten or more times. This chain links TRBV12-3 or TRBV12-4 with TRBJ2-7; D is perhaps TRBD2 (6 bases). V lost 3 bases to trimming and J lost 4 bases, with 22 bases between them. The CDR3 consists of 17 residues. The CDR3 bases are TGTGCCAGCAGTTTTACGGATGGAGTAGCGGAGTCGTACGAGCAGTACTTC. This codes for CASSFTDGVAESYEQYF.

The sample holds many counts of this clonotype. The V and J genes are TRBV20-1 and TRBJ2-7, with 7 bases that match TRBD2. Losses at the gene ends were 0 bases for V and 2 bases for J; bases not matched to a gene: 4. From germline, CDR1 is DFQATT and CDR2 SNEGSKA (reference sequence). The CDR3 has 14 amino acids. The CDR3, as DNA: TGCAGTGCTAGAGATCCCGGGAGGACCTACGAGCAGTACTTC. This codes for CSARDPGRTYEQYF.

V is TRBV6-2 or TRBV6-3 and J is TRBJ2-7; 7 bases are shared with TRBD1. V shed 0 bases, J shed 2 bases, and the junction held 10 bases outside the gene matches. The CDR3 runs 17 residues. Germline CDR1 reads MNHEY; CDR2 reads SVGEGT. In DNA, the CDR3 is TGTGCCAGCAGTTACTCTAGCCGGGACAGAAAAGCCTACGAGCAGTACTTC. Translated, it gives CASSYSSRDRKAYEQYF.

This chain links TRBV25-1 with TRBJ2-2, with 9 bases that match TRBD2. The CDR3 is 17 amino acids. V lost 3 bases, J lost 5 bases, and 10 bases stayed unmatched. Per the germline V gene, CDR1 is MGHDK and CDR2 is SYGVNS. CDR3 sequence (DNA): TGTGCCAGCAGTGATATTCGAGGACTAGCGAGAACCGGGGAGCTGTTTTTT. Translating it yields CASSDIRGLARTGELFF. Full variable domain (outside the CDR3, taken from reference TRBV25-1 and TRBJ2-2): EADIYQTPRYLVIGTGKKITLECSQTMGHDKMYWYQQDPGMELHLIHYSYGVNSTEKGDLSSESTVSRIRTEHFPLTLESARPSHTSQYLCASSDIRGLARTGELFFGEGSRLTVL.

This clonotype was counted many times. The chain employs TRBV14 and TRBJ1-2, with D unresolved. The CDR3 spans 14 residues. Germline lookup yields CDR1 SGHDN and CDR2 FVKESK. With 0 bases removed from V and 8 bases from J, the gap between germline ends came to 13 bases. The CDR3 nucleotides read TGTGCCAGCAGCCAAGACTGGCCAAGAGGGGGCTACACCTTC. Amino acid sequence: CASSQDWPRGGYTF.

Many counts were recorded for this clonotype. This chain uses TRBV5-1 with TRBJ1-6; D ambiguous. Trimming removed 0 bases at V and 8 bases at J, with 6 bases between. From germline, CDR1 is SGHRS and CDR2 YFSETQ. CDR3 size: 13 residues. In nucleotides, the CDR3 is TGCGCCAGCAGCTTGGACCTGGATTCACCCCTCCACTTT. Encoded protein: CASSLDLDSPLHF.